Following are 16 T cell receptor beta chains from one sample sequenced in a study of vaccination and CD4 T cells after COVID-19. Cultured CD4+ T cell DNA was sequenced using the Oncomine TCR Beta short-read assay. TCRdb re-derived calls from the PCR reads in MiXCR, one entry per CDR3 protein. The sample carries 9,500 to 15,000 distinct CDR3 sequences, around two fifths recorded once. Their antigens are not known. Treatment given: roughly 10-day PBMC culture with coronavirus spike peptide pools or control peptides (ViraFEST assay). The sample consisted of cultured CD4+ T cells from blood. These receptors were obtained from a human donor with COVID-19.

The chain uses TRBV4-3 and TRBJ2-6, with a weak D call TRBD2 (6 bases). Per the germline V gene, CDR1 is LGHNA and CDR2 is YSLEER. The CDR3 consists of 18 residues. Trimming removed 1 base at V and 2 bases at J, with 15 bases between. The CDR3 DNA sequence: TGCGCCAGCAGCCAAGTCAGCCCAACGGGAGCTGGGGCCAACGTCCTGACTTTC. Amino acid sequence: CASSQVSPTGAGANVLTF.

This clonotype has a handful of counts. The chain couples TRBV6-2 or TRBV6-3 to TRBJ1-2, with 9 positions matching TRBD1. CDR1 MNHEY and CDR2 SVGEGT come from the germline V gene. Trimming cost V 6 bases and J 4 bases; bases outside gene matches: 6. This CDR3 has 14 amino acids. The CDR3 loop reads CASRAGQGAYGYTF. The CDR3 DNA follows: TGTGCCAGCAGAGCGGGACAGGGTGCCTATGGCTACACCTTC.

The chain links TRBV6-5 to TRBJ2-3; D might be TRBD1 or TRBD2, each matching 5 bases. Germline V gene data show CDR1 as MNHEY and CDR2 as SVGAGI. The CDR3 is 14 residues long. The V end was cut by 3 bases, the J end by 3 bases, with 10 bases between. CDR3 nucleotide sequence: TGTGCCAGCAGTTATTTCGGGACGACAGATACGCAGTATTTT. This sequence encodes CASSYFGTTDTQYF.

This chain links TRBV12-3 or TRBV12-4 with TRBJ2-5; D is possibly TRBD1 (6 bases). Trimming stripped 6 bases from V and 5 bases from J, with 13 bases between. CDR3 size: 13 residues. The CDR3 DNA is TGTGCCAGCAGACCGACAGGCTCGGAGACCCAGTACTTC. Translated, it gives CASRPTGSETQYF.

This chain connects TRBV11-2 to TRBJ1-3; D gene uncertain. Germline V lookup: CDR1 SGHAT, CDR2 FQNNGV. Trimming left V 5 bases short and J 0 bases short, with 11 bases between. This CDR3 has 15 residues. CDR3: CASSQTGLSGNTIYF. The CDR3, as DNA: TGTGCCAGCAGCCAGACTGGCCTCTCTGGAAACACCATATATTTT.

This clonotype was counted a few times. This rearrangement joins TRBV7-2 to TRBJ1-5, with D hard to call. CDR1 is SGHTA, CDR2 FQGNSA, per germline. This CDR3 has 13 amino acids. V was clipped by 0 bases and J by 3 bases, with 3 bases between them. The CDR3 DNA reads TGTGCCAGCAGCTTAGCGCTCAATCAGCCCCAGCATTTT. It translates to CASSLALNQPQHF.

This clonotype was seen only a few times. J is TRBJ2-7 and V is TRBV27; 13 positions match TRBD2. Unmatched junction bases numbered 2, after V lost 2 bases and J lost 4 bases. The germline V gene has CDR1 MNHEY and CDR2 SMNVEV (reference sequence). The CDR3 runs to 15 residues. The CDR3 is CASSLTSGGVYEQYF. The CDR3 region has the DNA TGTGCCAGCAGTTTAACTAGCGGGGGGGTATACGAGCAGTACTTC.

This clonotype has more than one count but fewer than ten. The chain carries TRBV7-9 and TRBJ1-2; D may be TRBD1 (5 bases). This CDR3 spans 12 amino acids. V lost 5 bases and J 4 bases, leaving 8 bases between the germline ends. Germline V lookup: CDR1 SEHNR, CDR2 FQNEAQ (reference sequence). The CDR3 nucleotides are TGTGCCAGCAGCATAGACAGCTATGGCTACACCTTC. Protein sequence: CASSIDSYGYTF. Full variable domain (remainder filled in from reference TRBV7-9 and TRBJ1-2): DTGVSQNPRHKITKRGQNVTFRCDPISEHNRLYWYRQTLGQGPEFLTYFQNEAQLEKSRLLSDRFSAERPKGSFSTLEIQRTEQGDSAMYLCASSIDSYGYTFGSGTRLTVV.

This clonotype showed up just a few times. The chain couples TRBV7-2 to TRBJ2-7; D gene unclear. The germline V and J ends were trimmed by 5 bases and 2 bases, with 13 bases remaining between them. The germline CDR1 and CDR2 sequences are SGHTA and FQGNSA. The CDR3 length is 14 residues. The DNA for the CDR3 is TGTGCCAGCAGCCGCGGCCTGGGAACCTACGAGCAGTACTTC. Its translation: CASSRGLGTYEQYF. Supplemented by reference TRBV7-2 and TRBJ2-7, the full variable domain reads GAGVSQSPSNKVTEKGKDVELRCDPISGHTALYWYRQSLGQGLEFLIYFQGNSAPDKSGLPSDRFSAERTGGSVSTLTIQRTQQEDSAVYLCASSRGLGTYEQYFGPGTRLTVT.

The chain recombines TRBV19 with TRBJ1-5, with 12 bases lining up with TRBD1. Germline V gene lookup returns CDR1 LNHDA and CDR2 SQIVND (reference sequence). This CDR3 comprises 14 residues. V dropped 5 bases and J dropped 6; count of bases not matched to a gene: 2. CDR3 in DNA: TGTGCCAGTAGTGGGACAGGGGGCGGTCAGCCCCAGCATTTT. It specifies CASSGTGGGQPQHF.

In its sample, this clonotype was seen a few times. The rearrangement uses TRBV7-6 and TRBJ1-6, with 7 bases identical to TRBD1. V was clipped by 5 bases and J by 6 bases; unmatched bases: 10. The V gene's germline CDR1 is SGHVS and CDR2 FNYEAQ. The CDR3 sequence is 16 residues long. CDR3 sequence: CASSALRQGFNSPLHF. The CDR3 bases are TGTGCCAGCAGCGCCCTAAGACAGGGCTTTAATTCACCCCTCCACTTT.

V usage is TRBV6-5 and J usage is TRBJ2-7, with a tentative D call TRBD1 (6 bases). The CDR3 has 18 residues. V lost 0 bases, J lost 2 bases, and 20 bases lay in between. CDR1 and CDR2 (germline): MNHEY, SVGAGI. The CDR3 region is CASSYSGQGMTIPYEQYF. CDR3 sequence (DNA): TGTGCCAGCAGTTACTCCGGCCAGGGGATGACCATCCCCTACGAGCAGTACTTC.

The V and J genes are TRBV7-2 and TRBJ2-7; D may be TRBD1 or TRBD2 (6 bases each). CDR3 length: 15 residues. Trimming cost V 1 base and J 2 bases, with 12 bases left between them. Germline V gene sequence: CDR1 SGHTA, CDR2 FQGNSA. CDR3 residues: CASSLGDTSTYEQYF. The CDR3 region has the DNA TGTGCCAGCAGCTTAGGGGACACTAGCACCTACGAGCAGTACTTC.

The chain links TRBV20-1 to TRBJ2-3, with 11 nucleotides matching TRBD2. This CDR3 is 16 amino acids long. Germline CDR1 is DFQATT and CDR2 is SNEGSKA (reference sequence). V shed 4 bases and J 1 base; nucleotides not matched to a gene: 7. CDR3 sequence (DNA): TGCAGTGCTAAAAGTGCTAGCGGGGGGCGCACAGATACGCAGTATTTT. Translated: CSAKSASGGRTDTQYF.

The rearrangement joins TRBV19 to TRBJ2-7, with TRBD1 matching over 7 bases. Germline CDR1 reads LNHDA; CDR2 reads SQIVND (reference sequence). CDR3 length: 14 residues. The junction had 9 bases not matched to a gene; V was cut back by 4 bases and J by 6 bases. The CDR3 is CASSTTGSRGEQYF. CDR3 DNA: TGTGCCAGTAGTACGACAGGGTCACGGGGCGAGCAGTACTTC.

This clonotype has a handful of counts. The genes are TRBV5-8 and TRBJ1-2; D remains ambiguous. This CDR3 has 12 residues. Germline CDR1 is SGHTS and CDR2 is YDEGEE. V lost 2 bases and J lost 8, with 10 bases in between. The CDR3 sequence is CASSLRWKGYTF. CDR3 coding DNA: TGTGCCAGCAGCTTAAGGTGGAAAGGCTACACCTTC.